This T cell receptor (beta chain) was recovered during a study of cytomegalovirus exposure and HLA in healthy donors. Overall study context: Of all 400 or so donors who were genotyped, roughly 81% belonged to the Caucasian-associated ancestry cluster.

General study points: For most subjects, TCR beta sequences were reported to predict HLA-A and HLA-B alleles with accuracy.

Use of 60 Vbeta and 13 Jbeta primers characterized the PCR. TCRdb's copy holds only in-frame clones and misses some; the assay was immunoSEQ multiplex PCR. The sample carries 150,000 to 200,000 clones, around 84% recorded once. Worth noting for this clone: The antigen is undetermined. The sample has other DNA sequences that encode this CDR3 too.

This CDR3 has 15 residues. Germline-derived CDR1 and CDR2 are MGHRA and YSYEKL. Trimming removed 0 bases from V and 4 bases from J; junction bases left unmatched: 4. This clonotype was sampled from a woman aged 18-29 years in good health and CMV-seronegative. The V call is TRBV4-1, the J call TRBJ2-5; TRBD2 aligns across 8 bases. The sequencing sample was made of PBMCs. CDR3 region: CASSQEISGVETQYF. The CDR3 DNA is TGCGCCAGCAGCCAAGAGATTAGCGGGGTAGAGACCCAGTACTTC.